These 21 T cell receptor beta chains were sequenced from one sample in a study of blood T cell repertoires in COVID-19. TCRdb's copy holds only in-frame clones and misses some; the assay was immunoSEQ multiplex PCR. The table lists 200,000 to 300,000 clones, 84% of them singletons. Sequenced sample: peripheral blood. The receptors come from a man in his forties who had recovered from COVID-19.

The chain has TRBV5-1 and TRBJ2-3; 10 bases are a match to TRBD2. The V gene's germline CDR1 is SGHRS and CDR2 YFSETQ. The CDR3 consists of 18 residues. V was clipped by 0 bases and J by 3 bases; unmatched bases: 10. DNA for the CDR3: TGCGCCAGCAGCTTGGTGCTAGCGGGAGATATCGGGACAGATACGCAGTATTTT. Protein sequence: CASSLVLAGDIGTDTQYF.

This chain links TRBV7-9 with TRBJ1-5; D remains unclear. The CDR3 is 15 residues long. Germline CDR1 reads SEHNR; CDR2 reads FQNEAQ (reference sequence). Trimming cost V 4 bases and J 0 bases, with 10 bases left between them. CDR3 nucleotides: TGTGCCAGCAGCTCCGGAGGGTCTAGCAATCAGCCCCAGCATTTT. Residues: CASSSGGSSNQPQHF.

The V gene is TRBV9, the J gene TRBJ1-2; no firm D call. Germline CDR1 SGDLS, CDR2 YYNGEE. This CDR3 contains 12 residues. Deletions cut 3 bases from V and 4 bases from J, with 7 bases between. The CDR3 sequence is CASSAPSYGYTF. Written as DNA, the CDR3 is TGTGCCAGCAGCGCCCCGAGCTATGGCTACACCTTC.

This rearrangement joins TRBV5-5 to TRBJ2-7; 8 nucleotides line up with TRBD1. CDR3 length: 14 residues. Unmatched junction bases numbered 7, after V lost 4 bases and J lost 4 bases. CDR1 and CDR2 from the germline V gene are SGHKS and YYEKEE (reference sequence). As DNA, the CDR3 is TGTGCCAGCAGCCAGGGGGCTCTGGAGTACGAGCAGTACTTC. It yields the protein CASSQGALEYEQYF.

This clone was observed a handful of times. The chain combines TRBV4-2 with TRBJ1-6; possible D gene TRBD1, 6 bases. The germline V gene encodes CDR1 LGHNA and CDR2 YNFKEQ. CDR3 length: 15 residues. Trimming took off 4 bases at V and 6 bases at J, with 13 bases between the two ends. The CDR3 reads CASSPPDSLNSPLHF. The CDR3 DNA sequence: TGTGCCAGCAGCCCCCCGGACAGCCTTAATTCACCCCTCCACTTT.

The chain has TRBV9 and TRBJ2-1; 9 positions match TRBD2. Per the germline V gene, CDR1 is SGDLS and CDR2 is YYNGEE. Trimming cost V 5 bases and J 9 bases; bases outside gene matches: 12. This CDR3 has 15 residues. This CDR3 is CASRPSERGVGEQFF. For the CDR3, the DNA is TGTGCCAGCAGGCCTAGTGAGCGGGGGGTGGGTGAGCAGTTCTTC. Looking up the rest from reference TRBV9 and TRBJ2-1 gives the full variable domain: DSGVTQTPKHLITATGQRVTLRCSPRSGDLSVYWYQQSLDQGLQFLIQYYNGEERAKGNILERFSAQQFPDLHSELNLSSLELGDSALYFCASRPSERGVGEQFFGPGTRLTVL.

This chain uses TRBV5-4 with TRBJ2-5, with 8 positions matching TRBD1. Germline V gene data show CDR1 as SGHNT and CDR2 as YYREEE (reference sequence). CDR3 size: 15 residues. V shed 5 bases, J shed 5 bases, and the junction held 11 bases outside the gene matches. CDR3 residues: CASREGQGGEETQYF. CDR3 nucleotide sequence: TGTGCCAGCAGAGAAGGACAGGGTGGGGAGGAGACCCAGTACTTC. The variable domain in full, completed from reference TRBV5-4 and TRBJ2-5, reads ETGVTQSPTHLIKTRGQQVTLRCSSQSGHNTVSWYQQALGQGPQFIFQYYREEENGRGNFPPRFSGLQFPNYSSELNVNALELDDSALYLCASREGQGGEETQYFGPGTRLLVL.

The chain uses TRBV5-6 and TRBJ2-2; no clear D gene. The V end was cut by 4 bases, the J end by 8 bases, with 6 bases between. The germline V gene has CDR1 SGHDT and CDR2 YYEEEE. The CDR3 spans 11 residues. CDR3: CASSQRGELFF. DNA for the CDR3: TGTGCCAGCAGCCAACGGGGGGAGCTGTTTTTT. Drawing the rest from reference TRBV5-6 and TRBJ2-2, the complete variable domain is DAGVTQSPTHLIKTRGQQVTLRCSPKSGHDTVSWYQQALGQGPQFIFQYYEEEERQRGNFPDRFSGHQFPNYSSELNVNALLLGDSALYLCASSQRGELFFGEGSRLTVL.

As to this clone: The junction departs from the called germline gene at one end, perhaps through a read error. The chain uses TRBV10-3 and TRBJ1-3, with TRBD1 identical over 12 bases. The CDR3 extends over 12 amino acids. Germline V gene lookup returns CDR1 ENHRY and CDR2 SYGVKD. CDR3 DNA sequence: TGTGCCATCAGTGACCTTGGGGACAGGGGGCTATTT. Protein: CAISDLGDRGLF.

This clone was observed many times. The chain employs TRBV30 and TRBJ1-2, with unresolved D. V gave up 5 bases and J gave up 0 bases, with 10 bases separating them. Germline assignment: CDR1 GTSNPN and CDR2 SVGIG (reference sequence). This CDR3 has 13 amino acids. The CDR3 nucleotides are TGTGCCTGGGGGATATTAGCTAACTATGGCTACACCTTC. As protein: CAWGILANYGYTF.

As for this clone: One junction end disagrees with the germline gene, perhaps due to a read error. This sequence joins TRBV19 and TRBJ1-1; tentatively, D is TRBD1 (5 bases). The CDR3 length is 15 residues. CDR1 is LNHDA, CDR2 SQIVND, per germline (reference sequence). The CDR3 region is CVSSMRWAGSTEAFF. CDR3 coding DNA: TGTGTCAGTAGTATGAGGTGGGCAGGGTCGACTGAAGCTTTCTTT.

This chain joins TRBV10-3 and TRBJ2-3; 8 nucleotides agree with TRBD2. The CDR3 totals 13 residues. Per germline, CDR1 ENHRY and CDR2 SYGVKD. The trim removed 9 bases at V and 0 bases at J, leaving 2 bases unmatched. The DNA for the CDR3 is TGTGCCATAACTAGCGGTAGCACAGATACGCAGTATTTT. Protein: CAITSGSTDTQYF.

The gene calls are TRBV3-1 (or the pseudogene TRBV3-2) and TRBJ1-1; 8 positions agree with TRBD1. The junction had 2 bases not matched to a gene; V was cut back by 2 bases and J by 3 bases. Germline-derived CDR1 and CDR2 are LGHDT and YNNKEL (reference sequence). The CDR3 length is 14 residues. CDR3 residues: CASSQRGQDTEAFF. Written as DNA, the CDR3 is TGTGCCAGCAGCCAAAGGGGACAGGACACTGAAGCTTTCTTT.

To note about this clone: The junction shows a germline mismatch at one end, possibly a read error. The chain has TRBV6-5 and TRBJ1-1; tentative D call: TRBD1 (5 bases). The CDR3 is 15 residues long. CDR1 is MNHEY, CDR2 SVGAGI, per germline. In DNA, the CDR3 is TGTGCCAGCAGTTACTCCCGGGAGGGGACCACTCAAGCTTTCTTT. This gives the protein CASSYSREGTTQAFF.

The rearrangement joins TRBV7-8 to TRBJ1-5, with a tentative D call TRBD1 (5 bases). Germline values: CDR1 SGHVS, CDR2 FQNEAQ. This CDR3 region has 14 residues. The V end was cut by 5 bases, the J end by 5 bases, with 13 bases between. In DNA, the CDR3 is TGTGCCAGCAGCCAAGAGGCGGGGGATCAGCCCCAGCATTTT. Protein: CASSQEAGDQPQHF.

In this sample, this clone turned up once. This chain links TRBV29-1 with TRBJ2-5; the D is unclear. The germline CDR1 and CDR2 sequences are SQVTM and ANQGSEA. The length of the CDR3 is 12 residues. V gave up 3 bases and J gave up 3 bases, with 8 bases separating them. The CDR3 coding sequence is TGCAGCGTTGAGAGGCAGAAAGAGACCCAGTACTTC. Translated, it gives CSVERQKETQYF.

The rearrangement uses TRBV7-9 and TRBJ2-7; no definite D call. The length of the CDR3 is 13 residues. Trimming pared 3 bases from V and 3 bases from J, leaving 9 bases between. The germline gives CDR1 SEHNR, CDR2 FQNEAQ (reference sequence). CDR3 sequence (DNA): TGTGCCAGCAGCTTTGAGGCTATCTACGAGCAGTACTTC. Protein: CASSFEAIYEQYF.

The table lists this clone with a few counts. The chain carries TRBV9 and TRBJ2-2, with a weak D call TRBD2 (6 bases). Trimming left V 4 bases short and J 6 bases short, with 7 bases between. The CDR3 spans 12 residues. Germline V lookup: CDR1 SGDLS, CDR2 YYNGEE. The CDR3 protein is CASSQRAGELFF. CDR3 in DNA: TGTGCCAGCAGCCAGCGGGCCGGGGAGCTGTTTTTT.

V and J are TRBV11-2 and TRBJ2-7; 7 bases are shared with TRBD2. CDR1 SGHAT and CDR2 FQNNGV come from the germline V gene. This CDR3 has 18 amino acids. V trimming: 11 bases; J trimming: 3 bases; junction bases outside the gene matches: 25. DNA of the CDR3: TGTGCCTCCACCTCTGCGCGGGACCCCACTAGCGTGAGCTACGAGCAGTACTTC. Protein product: CASTSARDPTSVSYEQYF.

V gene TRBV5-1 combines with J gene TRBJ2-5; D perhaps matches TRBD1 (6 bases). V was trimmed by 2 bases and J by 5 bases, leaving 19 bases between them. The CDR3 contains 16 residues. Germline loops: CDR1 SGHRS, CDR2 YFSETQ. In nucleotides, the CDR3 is TGCGCCAGCAGCTTACGCCCACTAGGGGGACGGGAGACCCAGTACTTC. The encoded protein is CASSLRPLGGRETQYF.

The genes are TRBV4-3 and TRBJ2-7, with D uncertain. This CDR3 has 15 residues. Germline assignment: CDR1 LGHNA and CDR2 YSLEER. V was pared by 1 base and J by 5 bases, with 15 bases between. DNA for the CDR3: TGCGCCAGCAGCCAAGCTCACGCCCCAGCGCACGAGCAGTACTTC. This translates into CASSQAHAPAHEQYF.